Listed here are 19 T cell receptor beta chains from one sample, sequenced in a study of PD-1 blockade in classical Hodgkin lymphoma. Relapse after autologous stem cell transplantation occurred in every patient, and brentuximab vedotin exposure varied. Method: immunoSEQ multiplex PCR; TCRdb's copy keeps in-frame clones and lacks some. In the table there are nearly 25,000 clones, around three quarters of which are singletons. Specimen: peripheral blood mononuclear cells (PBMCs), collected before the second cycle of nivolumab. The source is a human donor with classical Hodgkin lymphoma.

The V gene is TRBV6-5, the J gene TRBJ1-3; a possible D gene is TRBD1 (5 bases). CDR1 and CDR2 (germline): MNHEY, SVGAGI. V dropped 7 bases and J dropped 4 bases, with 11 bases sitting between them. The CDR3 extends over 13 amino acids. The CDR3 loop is CASTGTVGNTIYF. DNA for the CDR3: TGTGCCAGCACTGGGACCGTCGGAAACACCATATATTTT.

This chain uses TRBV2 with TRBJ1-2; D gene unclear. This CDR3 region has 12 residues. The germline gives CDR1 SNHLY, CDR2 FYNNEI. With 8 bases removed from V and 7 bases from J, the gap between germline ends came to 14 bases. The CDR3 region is CASRLRRGGYTF. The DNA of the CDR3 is TGTGCCAGCCGACTTAGACGGGGTGGCTACACCTTC.

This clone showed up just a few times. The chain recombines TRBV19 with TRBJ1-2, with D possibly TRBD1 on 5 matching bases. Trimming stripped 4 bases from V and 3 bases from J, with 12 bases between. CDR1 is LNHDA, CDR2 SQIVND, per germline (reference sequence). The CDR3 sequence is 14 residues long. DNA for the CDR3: TGTGCCAGTAGTACCTGGGGGTTGGACTATGGCTACACCTTC. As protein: CASSTWGLDYGYTF. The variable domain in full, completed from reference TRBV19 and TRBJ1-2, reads DGGITQSPKYLFRKEGQNVTLSCEQNLNHDAMYWYRQDPGQGLRLIYYSQIVNDFQKGDIAEGYSVSREKKESFPLTVTSAQKNPTAFYLCASSTWGLDYGYTFGSGTRLTVV.

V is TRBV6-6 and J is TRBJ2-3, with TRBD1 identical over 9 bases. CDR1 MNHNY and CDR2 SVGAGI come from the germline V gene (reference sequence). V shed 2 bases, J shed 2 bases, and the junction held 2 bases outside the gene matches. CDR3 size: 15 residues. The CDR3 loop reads CASSYNRGHTDTQYF. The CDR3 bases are TGTGCCAGCAGTTACAACAGGGGGCACACAGATACGCAGTATTTT.

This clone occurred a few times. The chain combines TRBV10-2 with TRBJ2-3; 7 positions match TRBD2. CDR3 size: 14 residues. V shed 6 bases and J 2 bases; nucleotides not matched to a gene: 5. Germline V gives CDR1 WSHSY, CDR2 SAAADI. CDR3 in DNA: TGCGCCAGCAGCCAACTAGCGTACACAGATACGCAGTATTTT. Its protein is CASSQLAYTDTQYF.

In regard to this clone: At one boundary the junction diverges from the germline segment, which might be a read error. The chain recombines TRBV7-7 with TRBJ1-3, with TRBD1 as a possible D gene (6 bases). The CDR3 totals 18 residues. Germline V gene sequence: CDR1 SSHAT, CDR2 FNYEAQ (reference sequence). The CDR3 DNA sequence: TGTGCTAGCAGCTCAACCGGGACATTAGCGACGCACCTAAACACCATATATTTT. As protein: CASSSTGTLATHLNTIYF.

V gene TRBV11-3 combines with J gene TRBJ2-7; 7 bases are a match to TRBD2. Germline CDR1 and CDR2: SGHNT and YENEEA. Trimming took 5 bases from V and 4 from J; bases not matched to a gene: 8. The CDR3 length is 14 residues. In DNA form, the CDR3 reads TGTGCCAGCAGCCCAAGCGGGAAGTGGTACGAGCAGTACTTC. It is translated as CASSPSGKWYEQYF.

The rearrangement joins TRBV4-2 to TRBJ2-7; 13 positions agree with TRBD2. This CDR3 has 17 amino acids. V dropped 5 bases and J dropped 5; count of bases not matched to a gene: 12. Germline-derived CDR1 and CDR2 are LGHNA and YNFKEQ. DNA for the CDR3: TGTGCCAGCAGCTCCGGAGGCTCGGGACTAGCGGGACACGAGCAGTACTTC. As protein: CASSSGGSGLAGHEQYF.

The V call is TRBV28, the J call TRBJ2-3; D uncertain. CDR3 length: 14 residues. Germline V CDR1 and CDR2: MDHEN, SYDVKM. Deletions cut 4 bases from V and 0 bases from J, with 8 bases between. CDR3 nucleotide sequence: TGTGCCAGCAGTTGGGCCAGTAGCACAGATACGCAGTATTTT. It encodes CASSWASSTDTQYF.

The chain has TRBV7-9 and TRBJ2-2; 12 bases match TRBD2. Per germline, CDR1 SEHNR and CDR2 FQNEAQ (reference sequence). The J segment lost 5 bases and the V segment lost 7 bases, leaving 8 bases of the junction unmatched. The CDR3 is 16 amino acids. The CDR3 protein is CASTTSGRLGTGELFF. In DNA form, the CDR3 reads TGTGCCAGCACCACTAGCGGGAGGTTAGGTACCGGGGAGCTGTTTTTT.

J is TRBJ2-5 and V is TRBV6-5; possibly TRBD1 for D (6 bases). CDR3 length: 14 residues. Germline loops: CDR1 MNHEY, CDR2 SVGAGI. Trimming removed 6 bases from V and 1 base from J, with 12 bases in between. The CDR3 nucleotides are TGTGCCAGCAGCCGGGACATCGGCCAAGAGACCCAGTACTTC. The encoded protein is CASSRDIGQETQYF.

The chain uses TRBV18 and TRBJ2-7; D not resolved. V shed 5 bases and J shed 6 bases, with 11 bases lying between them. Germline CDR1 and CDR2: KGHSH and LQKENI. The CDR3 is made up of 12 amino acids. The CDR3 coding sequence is TGTGCCAGCTCAGCCTTAGTGGGCGAGCAGTACTTC. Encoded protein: CASSALVGEQYF.

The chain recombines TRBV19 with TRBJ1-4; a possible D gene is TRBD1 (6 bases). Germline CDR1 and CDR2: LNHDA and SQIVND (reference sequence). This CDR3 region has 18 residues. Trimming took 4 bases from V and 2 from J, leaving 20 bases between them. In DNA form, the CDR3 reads TGTGCCAGTAGTACAGACTATACCCAGGGGAGGACTAATGAAAAACTGTTTTTT. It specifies CASSTDYTQGRTNEKLFF.

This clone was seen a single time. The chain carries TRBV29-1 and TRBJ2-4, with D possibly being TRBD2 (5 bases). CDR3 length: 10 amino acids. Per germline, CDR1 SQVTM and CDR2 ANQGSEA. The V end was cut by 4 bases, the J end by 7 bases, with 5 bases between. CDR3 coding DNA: TGCAGCGTTGGAGGGAACATTCAGTACTTC. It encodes CSVGGNIQYF.

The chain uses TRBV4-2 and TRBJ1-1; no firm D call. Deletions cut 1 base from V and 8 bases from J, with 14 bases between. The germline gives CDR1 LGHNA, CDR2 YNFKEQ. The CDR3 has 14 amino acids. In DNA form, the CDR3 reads TGTGCCAGCAGCCAAGGCTCATCGGCAGGCGAAGCTTTCTTT. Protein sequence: CASSQGSSAGEAFF.

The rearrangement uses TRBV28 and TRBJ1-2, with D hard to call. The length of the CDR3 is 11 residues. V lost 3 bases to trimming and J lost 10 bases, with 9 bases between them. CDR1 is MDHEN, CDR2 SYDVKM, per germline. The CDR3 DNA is TGTGCCAGCAGTTTGGGTCCTGCCTACACCTTC. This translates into CASSLGPAYTF.

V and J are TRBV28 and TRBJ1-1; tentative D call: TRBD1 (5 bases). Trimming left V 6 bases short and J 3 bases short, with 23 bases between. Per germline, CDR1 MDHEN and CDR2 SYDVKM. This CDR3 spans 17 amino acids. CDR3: CASSSTYSQGLHTEAFF. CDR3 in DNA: TGTGCCAGCAGCTCAACATACAGCCAGGGCTTACACACTGAAGCTTTCTTT. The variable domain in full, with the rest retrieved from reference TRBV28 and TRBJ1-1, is DVKVTQSSRYLVKRTGEKVFLECVQDMDHENMFWYRQDPGLGLRLIYFSYDVKMKEKGDIPEGYSVSREKKERFSLILESASTNQTSMYLCASSSTYSQGLHTEAFFGQGTRLTVV.

The CDR3 region has the DNA TGTGCCAGCAGTGAACGGACAAGCACTGAAGCTTTCTTT. Its protein is CASSERTSTEAFF. This sequence joins TRBV25-1 and TRBJ1-1; a possible D gene is TRBD1 (5 bases). The V gene's germline CDR1 is MGHDK and CDR2 SYGVNS. V lost 2 bases and J lost 4, with 8 bases in between. The CDR3 is 13 amino acids.

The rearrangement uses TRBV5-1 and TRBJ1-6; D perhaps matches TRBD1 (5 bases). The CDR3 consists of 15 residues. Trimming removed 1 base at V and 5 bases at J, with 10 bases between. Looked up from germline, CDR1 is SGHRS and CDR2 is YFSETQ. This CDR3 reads CASSLFTGDNSPLHF. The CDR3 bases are TGCGCCAGCAGCTTGTTTACAGGAGATAATTCACCCCTCCACTTT.